The 25 T cell receptor beta chains given below trace back to one sample, sequenced in a study of cytomegalovirus exposure and HLA in healthy donors (TCRdb year 2017). Libraries were constructed by the immunoSEQ multiplex PCR assay. The multiplex PCR relied on a mix of 60 forward primers for TCR Vbeta segments and 13 reverse primers for TCR Jbeta segments. The immuneACCESS repertoire file appears here via TCRdb, limited to in-frame rearrangements. These files lack a portion of the clones; in checked studies, under half of the deficit traces to unresolved V genes, and the cause of the others is not known. A total of about 190,000 clones appear in this sample, over 60% of them only once. The ten most abundant clones make up 0.9% to 1.2% of the sample. Material for sequencing was PBMCs. The receptors shown here come from a middle-aged woman in good health and CMV-seronegative.

The rearrangement uses TRBV7-2 and TRBJ2-3; possibly TRBD1 for D (5 bases). V shed 1 base and J shed 1 base, with 12 bases lying between them. The CDR3 is 16 residues long. The germline gives CDR1 SGHTA, CDR2 FQGNSA. The CDR3 reads CASSLGEGARTDTQYF. The CDR3 DNA reads as TGTGCCAGCAGCTTAGGTGAAGGGGCCCGCACAGATACGCAGTATTTT.

This chain connects TRBV18 to TRBJ2-2, with TRBD2 matching over 9 bases. The CDR3 has 16 amino acids. V lost 0 bases to trimming and J lost 4 bases; unmatched junction nucleotides: 3. From germline, CDR1 is KGHSH and CDR2 LQKENI. This CDR3 reads CASSPPNSGSTGELFF. The CDR3 DNA reads TGTGCCAGCTCACCACCGAATAGCGGGAGCACCGGGGAGCTGTTTTTT.

The chain has TRBV7-9 and TRBJ2-1; TRBD1 aligns across 9 bases. The V gene's germline CDR1 is SEHNR and CDR2 FQNEAQ (reference sequence). The CDR3 totals 15 residues. The trim removed 5 bases at V and 4 bases at J, leaving 6 bases unmatched. The CDR3 spells CASSPTGGRYNEQFF. The DNA for the CDR3 is TGTGCCAGCAGCCCAACAGGGGGCAGGTACAATGAGCAGTTCTTC.

This clone has a single count. The chain is built from TRBV5-8 and TRBJ2-1; 11 bases align to TRBD2. The length of the CDR3 is 15 residues. V shed 4 bases and J 4 bases; nucleotides not matched to a gene: 4. Germline CDR1 and CDR2: SGHTS and YDEGEE. The DNA of the CDR3 is TGTGCCAGCAGCAGGACTAGCGGGCCTTACAATGAGCAGTTCTTC. This codes for CASSRTSGPYNEQFF.

This chain uses TRBV10-3 with TRBJ2-5; tentative D call: TRBD2 (6 bases). V lost 11 bases and J 5 bases, leaving 18 bases between the germline ends. The CDR3 totals 13 residues. In germline, CDR1 is ENHRY, CDR2 SYGVKD. The CDR3 DNA follows: TGTGCCTCCGAAAGGGGCGCGGGGGAGACCCAGTACTTC. It translates to CASERGAGETQYF.

V is TRBV5-1 and J is TRBJ2-3; a weak D match, TRBD1 (5 bases). This CDR3 is built from 14 residues. V lost 6 bases and J 4 bases, leaving 15 bases between the germline ends. The germline gives CDR1 SGHRS, CDR2 YFSETQ. CDR3 sequence reads: CASIPPQGADTQYF. Here the CDR3 DNA reads TGCGCCAGCATCCCTCCCCAGGGCGCAGATACGCAGTATTTT.

V is TRBV5-1 and J is TRBJ1-1, with TRBD1 matching over 10 bases. The CDR3 covers 16 residues. V dropped 4 bases and J dropped 4; count of bases not matched to a gene: 10. Looked up from germline, CDR1 is SGHRS and CDR2 is YFSETQ. The CDR3: CASSLFGTGASTEAFF. DNA for the CDR3: TGCGCCAGCAGCCTATTTGGGACAGGGGCGTCCACTGAAGCTTTCTTT.

This clone was detected only a few times. The chain links TRBV29-1 to TRBJ2-1; weak D call: TRBD1 (6 bases). Trimming stripped 7 bases from V and 2 bases from J, with 18 bases between. CDR1 and CDR2 (germline): SQVTM, ANQGSEA. The CDR3 is 15 amino acids. The CDR3 nucleotides are TGCAGCGCCCCACTTGGGACATCAGCCTACAATGAGCAGTTCTTC. Protein sequence: CSAPLGTSAYNEQFF.

V and J are TRBV4-2 and TRBJ2-2, with a tentative D call TRBD2 (6 bases). The germline V gene has CDR1 LGHNA and CDR2 YNFKEQ. The CDR3 length is 20 residues. V gave up 0 bases and J gave up 5 bases, with 25 bases separating them. The CDR3 region is CASSQERARGWEEGTGELFF. The DNA for the CDR3 is TGTGCCAGCAGCCAAGAGCGGGCCCGGGGTTGGGAGGAAGGAACCGGGGAGCTGTTTTTT.

This clone was seen once. CDR3 bases: TGTGCCAGCAGCGTAGATCAGCGGGACCTCTACAATGAGCAGTTCTTC. As protein: CASSVDQRDLYNEQFF. The gene calls are TRBV9 and TRBJ2-1; TRBD2 aligns across 7 bases. With V trimmed by 0 bases and J by 3 bases, 6 bases remained unmatched. CDR3 length: 16 amino acids. Germline V gives CDR1 SGDLS, CDR2 YYNGEE. The complete variable domain, with remaining parts taken from reference TRBV9 and TRBJ2-1, reads DSGVTQTPKHLITATGQRVTLRCSPRSGDLSVYWYQQSLDQGLQFLIQYYNGEERAKGNILERFSAQQFPDLHSELNLSSLELGDSALYFCASSVDQRDLYNEQFFGPGTRLTVL.

The chain combines TRBV6-5 with TRBJ1-6; a weak D match, TRBD1 (6 bases). Germline CDR1 is MNHEY and CDR2 is SVGAGI. V lost 5 bases to trimming and J lost 11 bases, with 16 bases between them. The CDR3 length is 14 residues. CDR3 residues: CASSKAGEIPPLHF. CDR3 DNA: TGTGCCAGCAGTAAGGCAGGGGAGATTCCACCCCTCCACTTT.

CDR3 region: CASSSGQADYGYTF. DNA of the CDR3: TGTGCCAGCAGCTCAGGACAAGCTGACTATGGCTACACCTTC. The chain uses TRBV7-9 and TRBJ1-2, with TRBD1 as a possible D gene (5 bases). Germline loops: CDR1 SEHNR, CDR2 FQNEAQ (reference sequence). The CDR3 sequence is 14 residues long. V was shortened by 4 bases and J by 3 bases, with 12 bases between the two germline ends. Using reference TRBV7-9 and TRBJ1-2 for the parts outside the CDR3, the full variable domain is DTGVSQNPRHKITKRGQNVTFRCDPISEHNRLYWYRQTLGQGPEFLTYFQNEAQLEKSRLLSDRFSAERPKGSFSTLEIQRTEQGDSAMYLCASSSGQADYGYTFGSGTRLTVV.

The table lists this clone with a few counts. The V gene is TRBV19, the J gene TRBJ1-1; D remains unclear. CDR3 size: 16 residues. CDR1 and CDR2 from the germline V gene are LNHDA and SQIVND (reference sequence). Trimming pared 0 bases from V and 1 base from J, leaving 12 bases between. CDR3 sequence reads: CASSIEGGVWNTEAFF. In DNA form, the CDR3 reads TGTGCCAGTAGTATAGAGGGAGGAGTTTGGAACACTGAAGCTTTCTTT.

The chain uses TRBV6-6 and TRBJ1-2, with 11 bases matching TRBD1. After removal of 4 bases from V and 7 bases from J, the junction contained 8 bases not matched to a gene. The germline CDR1 and CDR2 sequences are MNHNY and SVGAGI (reference sequence). The CDR3 contains 15 residues. The CDR3 DNA sequence: TGTGCCAGCAGTTCGCTGGACAGGGGGCGCGTTGGCTACACCTTC. Its protein product is CASSSLDRGRVGYTF.

The chain is built from TRBV19 and TRBJ2-4; 7 nucleotides match TRBD1. Germline CDR1 reads LNHDA; CDR2 reads SQIVND (reference sequence). The CDR3 contains 13 residues. With V trimmed by 9 bases and J by 6 bases, 8 bases remained unmatched. The CDR3 coding sequence is TGTGCCAGCCTGGAAGGGGGCAGAAACATTCAGTACTTC. It specifies CASLEGGRNIQYF.

The CDR3 region is CASSLAAGQQFF. The CDR3 DNA reads TGTGCCAGCAGCTTAGCTGCGGGACAGCAGTTCTTC. The chain uses TRBV11-2 and TRBJ2-1; perhaps TRBD2 as D (6 bases). V dropped 1 base and J dropped 11 bases, with 9 bases sitting between them. The CDR3 loop spans 12 amino acids. Germline V gives CDR1 SGHAT, CDR2 FQNNGV. Full variable domain (rest looked up from reference TRBV11-2 and TRBJ2-1): EAGVAQSPRYKIIEKRQSVAFWCNPISGHATLYWYQQILGQGPKLLIQFQNNGVVDDSQLPKDRFSAERLKGVDSTLKIQPAKLEDSAVYLCASSLAAGQQFFGPGTRLTVL.

The J gene is TRBJ1-1, the V gene TRBV6-1; no clear D. The germline V gene has CDR1 MNHNS and CDR2 SASEGT. The length of the CDR3 is 16 residues. V lost 3 bases and J lost 1, with 15 bases in between. The CDR3 region has the DNA TGTGCCAGCAGTGACCACGGGGAGCCTTCGAACACTGAAGCTTTCTTT. It is translated as CASSDHGEPSNTEAFF.

The chain employs TRBV5-1 and TRBJ1-2; TRBD1 matches at 9 bases. This CDR3 is 14 amino acids long. V shed 4 bases and J 4 bases; nucleotides not matched to a gene: 5. Germline CDR1 reads SGHRS; CDR2 reads YFSETQ. The CDR3 loop is CASSDGQGIYGYTF. CDR3 nucleotides: TGCGCCAGCAGCGATGGACAGGGGATCTATGGCTACACCTTC.

This chain joins TRBV11-1 and TRBJ2-7; D call uncertain. The CDR3 loop spans 12 amino acids. The germline V gene has CDR1 SGHAT and CDR2 FQDESV (reference sequence). V lost 3 bases and J 4 bases, leaving 7 bases between the germline ends. CDR3 DNA: TGTGCCAGCAGCTTTGAGCGTTACGAGCAGTACTTC. This codes for CASSFERYEQYF. The full variable domain, in which reference TRBV11-1 and TRBJ2-7 provide the parts outside the CDR3, is EAEVAQSPRYKITEKSQAVAFWCDPISGHATLYWYRQILGQGPELLVQFQDESVVDDSQLPKDRFSAERLKGVDSTLKIQPAELGDSAMYLCASSFERYEQYFGPGTRLTVT.

V and J are TRBV15 and TRBJ2-4; 9 bases match TRBD1. Germline V gene lookup returns CDR1 LNHNV and CDR2 YYDKDF (reference sequence). The CDR3 extends over 16 amino acids. J gave up 5 bases and V 0 bases, and 5 bases lay outside the gene matches. CDR3 sequence (DNA): TGTGCCACCAGCAGAGATCCGGGACAGGGACAAAACATTCAGTACTTC. Amino acid sequence: CATSRDPGQGQNIQYF.

The J gene is TRBJ1-4, the V gene TRBV15; D gene unclear. Germline V gene data show CDR1 as LNHNV and CDR2 as YYDKDF (reference sequence). The V and J ends lost 0 bases and 11 bases respectively, with 7 bases between them. CDR3 length: 12 residues. The CDR3: CATSREGGKLFF. The DNA for the CDR3 is TGTGCCACCAGCAGAGAGGGCGGGAAACTGTTTTTT.

The rearrangement joins TRBV7-9 to TRBJ2-1; 7 bases fit TRBD1. Germline V lookup: CDR1 SEHNR, CDR2 FQNEAQ (reference sequence). CDR3 length: 14 residues. V lost 5 bases, J lost 7 bases, and 8 bases stayed unmatched. The CDR3 region has the DNA TGTGCCAGCAGCCCTCGGGACAGCACGAATGAGCAGTTCTTC. Translation gives CASSPRDSTNEQFF.

V and J are TRBV7-2 and TRBJ2-1; TRBD2 aligns across 10 bases. V was clipped by 5 bases and J by 5 bases; unmatched bases: 6. Per the germline V gene, CDR1 is SGHTA and CDR2 is FQGNSA. The CDR3 is made up of 15 amino acids. CDR3 sequence: CASSPTLAGNNEQFF. The DNA of the CDR3 is TGTGCCAGCAGCCCAACACTAGCGGGAAACAATGAGCAGTTCTTC.

The count of this clone is one. The rearrangement links TRBV6-5 to TRBJ1-5, with a tentative D call TRBD1 (5 bases). Between the trimmed V and J ends, which lost 8 bases and 6 bases, there was a span of 11 bases. This CDR3 contains 12 residues. The V gene's germline CDR1 is MNHEY and CDR2 SVGAGI. CDR3 residues: CASGRDGQPQHF. The CDR3 DNA reads TGTGCCAGCGGCAGGGATGGTCAGCCCCAGCATTTT.

The V gene is TRBV27, the J gene TRBJ2-1; perhaps TRBD2 as D (6 bases). CDR3 length equals 12 residues. The ends were cut back, 3 bases at V and 12 bases at J, with 12 bases in the middle. Germline values: CDR1 MNHEY, CDR2 SMNVEV (reference sequence). CDR3 DNA: TGTGCCAGCAGTTTCCCAGCGGGTCGGCAGTTCTTC. It specifies CASSFPAGRQFF.